This record covers a single T cell receptor beta chain. Germline-derived CDR1 and CDR2 are MGHDK and SYGVNS. V was cut by 1 base and J by 6 bases, with 15 bases left in between. CDR3 size: 15 residues. Profiling relied on immunoSEQ multiplex PCR, and the TCRdb table lists in-frame clones only, not all of them. Here the sample spans around 220,000 clones, 65% to 90% being singletons. This record belongs to a study of blood T cell repertoires in COVID-19. The V call is TRBV25-1, the J call TRBJ1-2; D remains ambiguous. Sequencing was performed on peripheral blood. The TCR sequence derives from a woman aged 80 or older with active or convalescent COVID-19. DNA for the CDR3: TGTGCCAGCAGTGAATCCGGTTCCCGGGTAAATGGCTACACCTTC. Protein sequence: CASSESGSRVNGYTF.